This entry features one T cell receptor (beta chain) sequence. The antigen it binds to is not known. Per-base quality was not reported, and no clone a single base away is much larger than it. The collaborating institutions used their own protocols to collect whole blood in K2EDTA tubes. For TCRbeta analysis, collaborator samples were shipped as frozen whole blood, as isolated PBMCs, or as DNA extracted from either sample type. These data are taken from a study of blood T cell repertoires in COVID-19 (dated by TCRdb to the early 2020s). General notes on the study: The collaborator samples originated in the United States, Italy and Spain and spanned the acute and convalescent phases of COVID-19. The prospective study material was composed of cDNA or gDNA derived from T cells, B-cell-depleted T cells, or PBMCs. The dataset comprised deeply sampled blood TCRbeta repertoires from subjects exposed to, actively infected with, or recovered from COVID-19. The repertoires were released in a freely available public database intended as a resource for research on the immune response to SARS-CoV-2. Samples came from the ongoing ImmuneRACE study (first 160 participants) plus 1,254 subjects from 6 global collaborators. Sample metadata almost always included a de-identified subject ID, COVID-19 status, age in years and sex. Where HLA class I and class II types were available, the types were taken from metadata supplied by the sample provider, not from assay-based typing.

The immunoSEQ Assay, a bias-controlled multiplex PCR, was used to amplify TCRbeta CDR3 regions from genomic DNA. As for the authors' bioinformatics: Within the assay, amplification of reference gene primers was used to estimate how many nucleated cells each sample contained. Sequence reads were collapsed and filtered to measure the absolute abundance of every unique TCRbeta CDR3 rearrangement. For each sample, productive Simpson clonality was calculated as the square root of Simpson's diversity index across productive rearrangements. The source is immuneACCESS, and TCRdb retained only in-frame sequences with V and J called. Part of the clones is not carried over; for the studies checked, unresolved V genes explain less than half of this, and the remainder is unexplained. Clone size and the V and J calls come from that table; the DNA yielded D and trimming. Within this sample are roughly 410,000 clones, with more than 70% of them counted one time only. The top ten hold approximately 1.2% of the sample.

General study outcomes and caveats: Clinical and demographic metadata were provided uncurated, with the amount varying by source and participant.

Sequenced sample: peripheral blood. The receptor's source is a man aged 35 to 55 with acute or convalescent COVID-19.

The nucleotide sequence is given as TGTGCCAGTAGTATAGGGGCGAACACTGAAGCTTTCTTT. Its coded protein is CASSIGANTEAFF. This chain joins TRBV19 to TRBJ1-1, with the D gene too uncertain to name. The V end loses 1 base and the J end loses 1 base, and a stretch of 4 bases separates them. CDR1 LNHDA and CDR2 SQIVND are derived from the germline V gene (reference sequence). CDR3 length: 13 amino acids, cysteine to phenylalanine. The DNA shown is the 39-base CDR3, in frame from base 1. The variable domain in full, with residues beyond the CDR3 obtained from the reference TRBV19 and TRBJ1-1 genes, is DGGITQSPKYLFRKEGQNVTLSCEQNLNHDAMYWYRQDPGQGLRLIYYSQIVNDFQKGDIAEGYSVSREKKESFPLTVTSAQKNPTAFYLCASSIGANTEAFFGQGTRLTVV.